The present TCR beta chain was sequenced within a study of somatic mutations in cytotoxic T cells in rheumatoid arthritis. Study-level results: In rheumatoid arthritis patients, unlike healthy controls, CD8+ clonality rose with age. Slight underrepresentation of TRBV07 in rheumatoid arthritis patients was not adjusted for multiple comparisons.

Libraries were prepared by immunoSEQ multiplex PCR; TCRdb keeps only in-frame clonotypes and omits some of them. The sample yields some 40,000 clones, under 90% seen once. Concerning this clone itself: Its cognate antigen is unknown.

Germline CDR1 is SGHDT and CDR2 is YYEEEE. The V and J ends lost 1 base and 0 bases, in that order; junction bases with no gene match: 9. CDR3 length equals 17 residues. Positive magnetic bead selection was used to isolate CD4+ and CD8+ cells; purity was checked by flow cytometry. The receptor comes from a man between 35 and 55 years old in good health. The specimen was CD8+ T cells sorted from blood. V gene TRBV5-6 combines with J gene TRBJ1-1, with 7 bases identical to TRBD1. The CDR3 sequence is CASSLWTGLRMNTEAFF. The CDR3 region has the DNA TGTGCCAGCAGCTTGTGGACAGGCCTTCGGATGAACACTGAAGCTTTCTTT.